What follows are 29 T cell receptor beta chains derived from one specimen sequenced in a study of cytomegalovirus exposure and HLA in healthy donors. PCR was performed using 60 Vbeta and 13 Jbeta primers. Profiled with immunoSEQ multiplex PCR; TCRdb holds only in-frame clones, not every one. This sample has some 150,000 clones, with around 77% found just once. The source material was PBMCs. These receptors were obtained from a woman aged 50 to 60 in good health and CMV-seronegative.

The chain uses TRBV4-1 and TRBJ1-1, with unresolved D. Germline lookup yields CDR1 MGHRA and CDR2 YSYEKL. The length of the CDR3 is 14 residues. The V end lost 4 bases, the J end lost 6 bases, and 15 bases lay between the germline ends. DNA of the CDR3: TGCGCCAGCAGCCCAAGCTCCGTGGGAGCTGAAGCTTTCTTT. Protein: CASSPSSVGAEAFF.

V gene TRBV6-5 combines with J gene TRBJ1-2; perhaps TRBD1 as D (5 bases). V lost 6 bases, J lost 4 bases, and 12 bases lay in between. This CDR3 comprises 13 residues. Germline assignment: CDR1 MNHEY and CDR2 SVGAGI. CDR3 coding DNA: TGTGCCAGCAGCGGGGGACGGGGCTATGGCTACACCTTC. Protein: CASSGGRGYGYTF.

V usage is TRBV11-2 and J usage is TRBJ2-5; 7 nucleotides match TRBD1. The CDR3 totals 13 residues. J lost 5 bases, V lost 7 bases, and 7 bases had no gene match. Germline CDR1 is SGHAT and CDR2 is FQNNGV. CDR3 residues: CASIQGIGETQYF. CDR3 sequence (DNA): TGTGCCAGCATACAGGGGATTGGGGAGACCCAGTACTTC.

The V gene is TRBV18, the J gene TRBJ1-2; 8 bases line up with TRBD1. With V trimmed by 5 bases and J by 1 base, 6 bases remained unmatched. This CDR3 has 15 residues. Germline lookup yields CDR1 KGHSH and CDR2 LQKENI. DNA of the CDR3: TGTGCCAGCTCAGACAGGGGCGGCGGTAACTATGGCTACACCTTC. Amino acid sequence: CASSDRGGGNYGYTF.

This clone was counted a single time. The V call is TRBV7-8, the J call TRBJ1-2; 8 bases fit TRBD1. The CDR3 is made up of 14 amino acids. Trimming removed 4 bases from V and 8 bases from J; junction bases left unmatched: 9. The germline gives CDR1 SGHVS, CDR2 FQNEAQ. CDR3 nucleotides: TGTGCCAGCAGCTACTCCAGGACAGGGAACGGCTACACCTTC. Protein sequence: CASSYSRTGNGYTF.

With regard to this clone: Germline and junction disagree at one end, which may indicate a read error. The V gene is TRBV7-9, the J gene TRBJ2-7; 8 bases are a match to TRBD2. CDR1 SEHNR and CDR2 FQNEAQ come from the germline V gene (reference sequence). The CDR3 spans 17 residues. The CDR3: CSSSSRLVRGGHVEQYF. DNA for the CDR3: TGTTCCAGCAGCTCCCGACTAGTTCGGGGGGGTCACGTCGAGCAGTACTTC.

The chain links TRBV19 to TRBJ2-1; 8 nucleotides match TRBD1. Trimming took 5 bases from V and 2 from J; bases not matched to a gene: 5. The CDR3 has 15 residues. CDR1 and CDR2 (germline): LNHDA, SQIVND (reference sequence). Written as DNA, the CDR3 is TGTGCCAGTAGTCCACAGGGGGATCCCTACAATGAGCAGTTCTTC. This gives the protein CASSPQGDPYNEQFF.

This sequence joins TRBV5-1 and TRBJ2-1; a weak D match, TRBD2 (6 bases). The CDR3 extends over 15 amino acids. The V gene lost 4 bases and the J gene lost 0 bases, with 11 bases spanning the gap. The germline V gene encodes CDR1 SGHRS and CDR2 YFSETQ. CDR3: CASSLGTGSYNEQFF. Written as DNA, the CDR3 is TGCGCCAGCAGCCTCGGGACTGGCTCCTACAATGAGCAGTTCTTC. Together with reference TRBV5-1 and TRBJ2-1, the CDR3 gives the full variable domain: KAGVTQTPRYLIKTRGQQVTLSCSPISGHRSVSWYQQTPGQGLQFLFEYFSETQRNKGNFPGRFSGRQFSNSRSEMNVSTLELGDSALYLCASSLGTGSYNEQFFGPGTRLTVL.

The V call is TRBV5-8, the J call TRBJ1-1; D uncertain. The length of the CDR3 is 13 residues. Germline V gene lookup returns CDR1 SGHTS and CDR2 YDEGEE. Deletions cut 0 bases from V and 5 bases from J, with 8 bases between. CDR3 bases: TGTGCCAGCAGCTTGGTAATATATACTGAAGCTTTCTTT. Translating it yields CASSLVIYTEAFF.

This clone was observed a single time. This chain uses TRBV6-5 with TRBJ2-2, with D uncertain. In germline, CDR1 is MNHEY, CDR2 SVGAGI. The CDR3 totals 14 residues. Trimming stripped 6 bases from V and 4 bases from J, with 12 bases between. The CDR3 DNA follows: TGTGCCAGCAGGCCCTCGGTCGGCACCGGGGAGCTGTTTTTT. Translating it yields CASRPSVGTGELFF.

The chain combines TRBV27 with TRBJ2-7, with D tentatively TRBD2 (6 bases). The CDR3 has 12 amino acids. Germline CDR1 reads MNHEY; CDR2 reads SMNVEV (reference sequence). V was shortened by 3 bases and J by 3 bases, with 6 bases between the two germline ends. The CDR3 reads CASSLGGYEQYF. The CDR3 nucleotides read TGTGCCAGCAGTTTGGGGGGCTACGAGCAGTACTTC.

The V call is TRBV9, the J call TRBJ2-1, with D tentatively TRBD2 (6 bases). Trimming shortened V by 4 bases and J by 0 bases, and 14 bases separated the two germline ends. The CDR3 loop spans 16 amino acids. Germline V gene sequence: CDR1 SGDLS, CDR2 YYNGEE. CDR3 amino acids: CASSPPGGSSYNEQFF. The CDR3 DNA sequence: TGTGCCAGCAGCCCGCCTGGGGGGAGCTCCTACAATGAGCAGTTCTTC.

This clone appeared once. V and J are TRBV30 and TRBJ1-5; D uncertain. Looked up from germline, CDR1 is GTSNPN and CDR2 is SVGIG (reference sequence). This CDR3 contains 12 residues. Trimming removed 2 bases at V and 0 bases at J, with 2 bases between. CDR3 in DNA: TGTGCCTGGAGTTATAGCAATCAGCCCCAGCATTTT. It codes for CAWSYSNQPQHF.

This clone was seen only once. V and J are TRBV27 and TRBJ1-2; 7 nucleotides align to TRBD1. The CDR3 loop spans 14 amino acids. Germline CDR1 reads MNHEY; CDR2 reads SMNVEV (reference sequence). V was clipped by 2 bases and J by 3 bases; unmatched bases: 3. CDR3 residues: CASSLVGGDYGYTF. CDR3 DNA sequence: TGTGCCAGCAGTTTAGTAGGGGGCGACTATGGCTACACCTTC.

This sequence joins TRBV7-6 and TRBJ2-3; tentative D call: TRBD1 (5 bases). V lost 0 bases to trimming and J lost 2 bases, with 12 bases between them. Germline values: CDR1 SGHVS, CDR2 FNYEAQ. The CDR3 runs to 16 residues. CDR3 nucleotide sequence: TGTGCCAGCAGCTTAGCTCAGGGTAGAGTCACAGATACGCAGTATTTT. Its protein product is CASSLAQGRVTDTQYF.

Details on this clone: A read error may account for a junction end that differs from germline. This chain links TRBV6-1 with TRBJ1-5; D unresolved. Germline CDR1 reads MNHNS; CDR2 reads SASEGT. This CDR3 comprises 12 residues. The CDR3 DNA sequence: TGTGCCAGCAGCGAAGGCAGGCAGCCCCAGCATTTT. Translating gives CASSEGRQPQHF.

Written as DNA, the CDR3 is TGTGCCAGCAGCGTAGGGTTGGGACAGTTCACCGGGGAGCTGTTTTTT. Translation: CASSVGLGQFTGELFF. The chain joins TRBV9 to TRBJ2-2; 7 bases map to TRBD1. Germline V gives CDR1 SGDLS, CDR2 YYNGEE. This CDR3 has 16 residues. Trimming took 0 bases from V and 4 from J; bases not matched to a gene: 6.

This sequence joins TRBV7-8 and TRBJ1-5; 7 bases map to TRBD1. After removal of 5 bases from V and 6 bases from J, the junction contained 7 bases not matched to a gene. The CDR3 runs 14 residues. CDR1 is SGHVS and CDR2 is FQNEAQ in the germline V gene. In DNA, the CDR3 is TGTGCCAGCAGCGACAGGGTCGCTCGTCAGCCCCAGCATTTT. Protein: CASSDRVARQPQHF.

V gene TRBV6-5 combines with J gene TRBJ1-1, with TRBD1 as a possible D gene (5 bases). The CDR3 consists of 13 residues. V was pared by 9 bases and J by 3 bases, with 14 bases between. Germline V lookup: CDR1 MNHEY, CDR2 SVGAGI. The CDR3 loop is CASSEGTHTEAFF. The CDR3 region has the DNA TGTGCCAGTTCGGAGGGGACCCACACTGAAGCTTTCTTT.

This rearrangement joins TRBV6-1 to TRBJ2-1; possibly TRBD2 for D (6 bases). Germline V gives CDR1 MNHNS, CDR2 SASEGT. With 4 bases removed from V and 8 bases from J, the gap between germline ends came to 18 bases. The CDR3 totals 15 residues. The CDR3 sequence: CASSGHGPGLHEQFF. CDR3 coding DNA: TGTGCCAGCAGTGGCCATGGCCCGGGACTCCATGAGCAGTTCTTC.

The rearrangement joins TRBV9 to TRBJ1-6, with no clear D. This CDR3 has 17 residues. Germline V gives CDR1 SGDLS, CDR2 YYNGEE. V lost 0 bases and J 0 bases, leaving 10 bases between the germline ends. The CDR3 region is CASSVGSRSSYNSPLHF. CDR3 sequence (DNA): TGTGCCAGCAGCGTAGGCTCCAGGTCCTCCTATAATTCACCCCTCCACTTT.

The genes are TRBV4-2 and TRBJ1-2; TRBD1 aligns across 7 bases. Germline V gives CDR1 LGHNA, CDR2 YNFKEQ. The V and J ends lost 3 bases and 3 bases, in that order; junction bases with no gene match: 4. CDR3 size: 14 residues. The CDR3 sequence: CASSQDTGDYGYTF. In nucleotides, the CDR3 is TGTGCCAGCAGCCAGGATACAGGGGACTATGGCTACACCTTC.

V is TRBV29-1 and J is TRBJ2-6; a possible D gene is TRBD1 (6 bases). Per the germline V gene, CDR1 is SQVTM and CDR2 is ANQGSEA. There are 16 residues in the CDR3. CDR3 sequence: CSYLGDTVSGANVLTF. The CDR3 DNA sequence: TGCAGTTATTTAGGGGACACGGTCTCTGGGGCCAACGTCCTGACTTTC.

The chain couples TRBV6-6 to TRBJ2-1; D is ambiguous. The CDR3 is made up of 14 amino acids. The germline V gene encodes CDR1 MNHNY and CDR2 SVGAGI (reference sequence). The ends were cut back, 0 bases at V and 9 bases at J, with 12 bases in the middle. As DNA, the CDR3 is TGTGCCAGCAGTTACTCGAACGGGTTGGGTGAGCAGTTCTTC. It is translated as CASSYSNGLGEQFF.

The chain uses TRBV9 and TRBJ2-7; 11 nucleotides align to TRBD1. The CDR3 sequence is 17 residues long. Trimming took 0 bases from V and 6 from J; bases not matched to a gene: 11. From germline, CDR1 is SGDLS and CDR2 YYNGEE. This CDR3 is CASSVAPGTGGFTEQYF. The CDR3 DNA reads as TGTGCCAGCAGCGTAGCTCCCGGGACAGGGGGTTTCACCGAGCAGTACTTC.

The rearrangement joins TRBV9 to TRBJ2-1, with 9 bases matching TRBD2. The CDR3 spans 15 residues. The junction had 6 bases not matched to a gene; V was cut back by 0 bases and J by 8 bases. Germline lookup yields CDR1 SGDLS and CDR2 YYNGEE. The CDR3 nucleotides read TGTGCCAGCAGCGTAGGGGCGGGGGGGGGAGATGAGCAGTTCTTC. Translated, it gives CASSVGAGGGDEQFF.

The chain links TRBV29-1 to TRBJ2-3, with 15 bases lining up with TRBD2. V was clipped by 6 bases and J by 4 bases; unmatched bases: 8. This CDR3 is 16 amino acids long. CDR1 is SQVTM and CDR2 is ANQGSEA in the germline V gene. The CDR3 DNA is TGCAGCGTGCCGGGACTAGCGGGGGGACTAGCAGATACGCAGTATTTT. Its protein is CSVPGLAGGLADTQYF.

The rearrangement joins TRBV18 to TRBJ1-2; D possibly corresponds to TRBD1 (5 bases). Trimming stripped 1 base from V and 4 bases from J, with 19 bases between. Germline CDR1 is KGHSH and CDR2 is LQKENI. The CDR3 has 17 residues. The CDR3 spells CASSPRDGGAVSYGYTF. The CDR3 nucleotides read TGTGCCAGCTCACCACGTGACGGCGGGGCAGTTAGCTATGGCTACACCTTC.

The V and J genes are TRBV18 and TRBJ2-1, with 9 bases fitting TRBD1. V was pared by 6 bases and J by 6 bases, with 12 bases of the junction left unmatched. Per the germline V gene, CDR1 is KGHSH and CDR2 is LQKENI. This CDR3 spans 16 amino acids. CDR3 in DNA: TGTGCCAGCTCGCGCACCGGGACAGGGTTGGTCAATGAGCAGTTCTTC. Its protein is CASSRTGTGLVNEQFF.